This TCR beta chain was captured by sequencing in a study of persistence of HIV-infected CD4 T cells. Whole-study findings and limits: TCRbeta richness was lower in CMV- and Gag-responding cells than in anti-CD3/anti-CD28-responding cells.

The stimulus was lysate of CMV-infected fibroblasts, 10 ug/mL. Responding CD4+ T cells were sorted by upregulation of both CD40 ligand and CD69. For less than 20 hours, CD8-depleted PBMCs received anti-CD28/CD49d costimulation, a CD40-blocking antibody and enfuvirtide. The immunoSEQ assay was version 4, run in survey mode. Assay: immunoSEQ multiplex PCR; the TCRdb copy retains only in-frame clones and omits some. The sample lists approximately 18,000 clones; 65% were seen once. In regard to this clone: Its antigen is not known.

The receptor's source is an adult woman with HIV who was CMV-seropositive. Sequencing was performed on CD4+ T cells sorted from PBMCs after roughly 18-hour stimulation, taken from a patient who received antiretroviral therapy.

The CDR3 region is CASSQVRSVGGETQYF. The DNA of the CDR3 is TGTGCCAGCAGCCAAGTTCGGAGCGTCGGGGGGGAGACCCAGTACTTC. This chain connects TRBV3-1 (or the pseudogene TRBV3-2) to TRBJ2-5; the match to TRBD2 covers 7 bases. Germline CDR1 LGHDT, CDR2 YNNKEL (reference sequence). Trimming at V came to 1 base and at J to 5 bases, leaving 10 bases not matched to a gene. The CDR3 consists of 16 residues.